This T cell receptor (beta chain) was sequenced during a study of blood T cell repertoires in COVID-19. Background on the study: The samples span acute and convalescent COVID-19 from the United States, Italy and Spain.

TCRdb's copy holds only in-frame clones and misses some; the assay was immunoSEQ multiplex PCR. Of fewer than 200,000 clones in the sample, roughly 76% are singletons; the top ten hold approximately 11%. The trim removed 4 bases at V and 2 bases at J, leaving 4 bases unmatched. Germline V CDR1 and CDR2: MNHEY, SMNVEV (reference sequence). The CDR3 covers 16 residues. Sequenced: peripheral blood. This TCR derives from a woman aged 40 to 55 with COVID-19, enrolled during active disease. V gene TRBV27 combines with J gene TRBJ2-1; 11 bases fit TRBD2. The CDR3 loop is CASSSLAGGTYNEQFF. The CDR3, as DNA: TGTGCCAGCAGTTCCCTAGCGGGAGGAACCTACAATGAGCAGTTCTTC.